This T cell receptor beta chain was documented in a study of blood T cells in healthy people across ages. This clonotype was counted a few times. Its antigen is unidentified. Alongside a J-beta primer mix, a sample-barcoded 5' primer served in a second PCR lasting about 7 to 11 cycles. A tag from a template-switch adaptor with 12 random nucleotides marked each cDNA molecule. TCRdb called the 5' RACE reads again in MiXCR, with one record for every CDR3 protein. The sample has roughly 1,800,000 distinct CDR3 sequences, 49% seen once. Total RNA was extracted at no less than 6 micrograms per sample. Broader study findings: Possibly, changes in expanded clonotypes were confounded because donor CMV status was unknown. Long-lived and aged donors differed, with more naive CD4+ cells and higher diversity in the long-lived.

Germline V lookup: CDR1 SGHTA, CDR2 FQGNSA. This CDR3 comprises 14 residues. The germline V and J ends were trimmed by 0 bases and 5 bases, with 11 bases remaining between them. The V call is TRBV7-2, the J call TRBJ2-7; TRBD2 might be the D (6 bases). This clonotype was sampled from a middle-aged woman in good health. The sequenced sample consisted of blood. CDR3 sequence (DNA): TGTGCCAGCAGCTTAGCTTCGGCTAGCGACGAGCAGTACTTC. Translated, it gives CASSLASASDEQYF.